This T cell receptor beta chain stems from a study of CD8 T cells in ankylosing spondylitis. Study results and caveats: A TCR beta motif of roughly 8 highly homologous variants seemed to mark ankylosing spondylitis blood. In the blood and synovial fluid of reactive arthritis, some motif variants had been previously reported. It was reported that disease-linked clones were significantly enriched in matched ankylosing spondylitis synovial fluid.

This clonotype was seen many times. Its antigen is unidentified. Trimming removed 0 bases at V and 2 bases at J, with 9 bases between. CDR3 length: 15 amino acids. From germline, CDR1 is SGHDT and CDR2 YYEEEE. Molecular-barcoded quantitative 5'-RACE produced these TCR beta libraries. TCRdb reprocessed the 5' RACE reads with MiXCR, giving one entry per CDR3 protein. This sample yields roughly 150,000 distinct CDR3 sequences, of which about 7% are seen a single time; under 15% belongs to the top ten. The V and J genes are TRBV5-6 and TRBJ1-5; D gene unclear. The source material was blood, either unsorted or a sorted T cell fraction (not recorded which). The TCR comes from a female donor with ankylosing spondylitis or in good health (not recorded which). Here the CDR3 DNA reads TGTGCCAGCAGCTTGGAGCCCGTCCGCAATCAGCCCCAGCATTTT. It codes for CASSLEPVRNQPQHF.